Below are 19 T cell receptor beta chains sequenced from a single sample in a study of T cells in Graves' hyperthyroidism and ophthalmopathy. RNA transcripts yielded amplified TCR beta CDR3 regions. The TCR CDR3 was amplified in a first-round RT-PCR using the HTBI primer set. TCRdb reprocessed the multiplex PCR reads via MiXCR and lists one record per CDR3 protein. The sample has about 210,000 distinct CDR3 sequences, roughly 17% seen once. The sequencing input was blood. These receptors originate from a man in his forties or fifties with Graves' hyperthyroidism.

The CDR3 DNA follows: TGTGCCAGCAGTGGCCAGACCGCAACTAATGAAAAACTGTTTTTT. Encoded protein: CASSGQTATNEKLFF. The rearrangement links TRBV2 to TRBJ1-4; D gene unclear. The germline V and J ends were trimmed by 4 bases and 0 bases, with 9 bases remaining between them. The germline CDR1 and CDR2 sequences are SNHLY and FYNNEI. The CDR3 has 15 amino acids. Full variable domain (outside the CDR3, taken from reference TRBV2 and TRBJ1-4): EPEVTQTPSHQVTQMGQEVILRCVPISNHLYFYWYRQILGQKVEFLVSFYNNEISEKSEIFDDQFSVERPDGSNFTLKIRSTKLEDSAMYFCASSGQTATNEKLFFGSGTQLSVL.

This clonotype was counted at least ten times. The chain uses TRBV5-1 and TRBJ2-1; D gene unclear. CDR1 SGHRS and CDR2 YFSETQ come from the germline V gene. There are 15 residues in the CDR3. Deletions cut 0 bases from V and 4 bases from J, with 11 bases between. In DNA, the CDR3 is TGCGCCAGCAGCTTGGGGTCAGCGACATACAATGAGCAGTTCTTC. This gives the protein CASSLGSATYNEQFF.

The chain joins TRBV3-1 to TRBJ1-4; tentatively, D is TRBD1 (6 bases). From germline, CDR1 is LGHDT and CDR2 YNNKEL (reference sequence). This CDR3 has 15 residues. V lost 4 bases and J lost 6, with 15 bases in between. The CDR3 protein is CASSPDGTPYEKLFF. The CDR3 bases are TGTGCCAGCAGCCCTGACGGGACACCCTATGAAAAACTGTTTTTT.

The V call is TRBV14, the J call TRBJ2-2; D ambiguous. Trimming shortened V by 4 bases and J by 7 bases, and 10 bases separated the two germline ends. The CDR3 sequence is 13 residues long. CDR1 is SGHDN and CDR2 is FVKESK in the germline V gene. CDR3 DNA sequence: TGTGCCAGCAGCCCCCGGGTCTTCGGGGAGCTGTTTTTT. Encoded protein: CASSPRVFGELFF.

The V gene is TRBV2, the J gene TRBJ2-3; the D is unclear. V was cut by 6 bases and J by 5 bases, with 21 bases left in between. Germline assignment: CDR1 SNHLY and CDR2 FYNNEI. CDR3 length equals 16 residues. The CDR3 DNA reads TGTGCCAGCAGCCGTCATCAGGCCCTACTGATAGATACGCAGTATTTT. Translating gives CASSRHQALLIDTQYF.

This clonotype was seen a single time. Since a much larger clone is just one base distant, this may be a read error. In DNA form, the CDR3 reads TGTGCCAGCAGTGGCTTGGACAGGGGGGAAGAGCAGTACTTC. Its translation: CASSGLDRGEEQYF. This sequence joins TRBV2 and TRBJ2-7; 10 bases match TRBD1. The V segment lost 4 bases and the J segment 7 bases; nucleotides outside the gene matches: 7. From germline, CDR1 is SNHLY and CDR2 FYNNEI. This CDR3 is 14 amino acids long.

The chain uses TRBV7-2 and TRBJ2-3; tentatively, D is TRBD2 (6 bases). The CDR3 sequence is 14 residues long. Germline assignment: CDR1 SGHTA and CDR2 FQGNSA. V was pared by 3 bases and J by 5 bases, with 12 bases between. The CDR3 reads CASSFRGLLDTQYF. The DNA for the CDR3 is TGTGCCAGCAGCTTTAGGGGACTTTTAGATACGCAGTATTTT.

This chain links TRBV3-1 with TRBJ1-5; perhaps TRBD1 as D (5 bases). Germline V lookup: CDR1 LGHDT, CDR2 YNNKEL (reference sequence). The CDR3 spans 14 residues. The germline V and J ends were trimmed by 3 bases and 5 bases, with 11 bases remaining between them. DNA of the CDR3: TGTGCCAGCAGCCACAGGGTCGGGGATCAGCCCCAGCATTTT. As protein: CASSHRVGDQPQHF.

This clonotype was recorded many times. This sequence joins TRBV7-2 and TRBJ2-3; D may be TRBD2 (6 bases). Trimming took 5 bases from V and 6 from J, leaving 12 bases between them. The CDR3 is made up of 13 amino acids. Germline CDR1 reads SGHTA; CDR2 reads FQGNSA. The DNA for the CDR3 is TGTGCCAGCAGCCCCGGGGGTGGGGATACGCAGTATTTT. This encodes CASSPGGGDTQYF.

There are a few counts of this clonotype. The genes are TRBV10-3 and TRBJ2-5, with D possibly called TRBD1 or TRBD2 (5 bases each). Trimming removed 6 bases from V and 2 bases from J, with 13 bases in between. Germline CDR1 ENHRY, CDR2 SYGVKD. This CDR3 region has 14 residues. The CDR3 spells CAIRDGTEQETQYF. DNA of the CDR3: TGTGCCATCAGAGATGGGACCGAGCAAGAGACCCAGTACTTC.

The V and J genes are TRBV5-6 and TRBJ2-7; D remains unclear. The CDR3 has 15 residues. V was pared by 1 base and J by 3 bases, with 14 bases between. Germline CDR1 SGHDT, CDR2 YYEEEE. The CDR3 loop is CASSLYSVESYEQYF. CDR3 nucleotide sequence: TGTGCCAGCAGCTTGTACAGCGTGGAGAGCTACGAGCAGTACTTC.

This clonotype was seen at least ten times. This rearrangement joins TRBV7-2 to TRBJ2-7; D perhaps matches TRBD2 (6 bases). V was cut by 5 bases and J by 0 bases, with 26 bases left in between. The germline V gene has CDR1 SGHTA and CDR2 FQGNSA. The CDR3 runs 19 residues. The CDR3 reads CASSPSPHMGGGRSYEQYF. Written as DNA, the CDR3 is TGTGCCAGCAGCCCCTCTCCCCACATGGGGGGTGGGCGCTCCTACGAGCAGTACTTC.

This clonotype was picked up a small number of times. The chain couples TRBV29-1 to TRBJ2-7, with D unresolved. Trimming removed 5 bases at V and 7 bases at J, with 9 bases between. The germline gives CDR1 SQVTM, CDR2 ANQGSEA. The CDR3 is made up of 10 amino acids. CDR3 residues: CSVSLGEQYF. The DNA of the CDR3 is TGCAGCGTTTCGCTGGGGGAGCAGTACTTC.

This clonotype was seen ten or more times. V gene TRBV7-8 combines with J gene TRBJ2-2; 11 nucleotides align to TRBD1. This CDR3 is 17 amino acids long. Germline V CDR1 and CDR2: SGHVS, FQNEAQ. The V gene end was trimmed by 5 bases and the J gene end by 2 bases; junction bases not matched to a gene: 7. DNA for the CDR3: TGTGCCAGCAGCAGGACAGGGGGCGTAAAAAACACCGGGGAGCTGTTTTTT. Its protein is CASSRTGGVKNTGELFF.

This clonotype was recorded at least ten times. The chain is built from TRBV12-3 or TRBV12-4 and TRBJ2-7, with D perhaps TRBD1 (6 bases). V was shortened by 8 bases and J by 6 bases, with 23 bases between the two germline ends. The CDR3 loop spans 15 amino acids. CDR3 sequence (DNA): TGTGCCAGCGGATCCCAGGGGATTGATATGTCCGAGCAGTACTTC. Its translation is CASGSQGIDMSEQYF.

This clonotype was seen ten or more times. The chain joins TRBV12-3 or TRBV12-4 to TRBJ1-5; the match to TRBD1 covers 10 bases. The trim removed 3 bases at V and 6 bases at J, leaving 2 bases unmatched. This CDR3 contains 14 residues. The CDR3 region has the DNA TGTGCCAGCAGTTTCCGGGACAGGGGTCAGCCCCAGCATTTT. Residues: CASSFRDRGQPQHF.

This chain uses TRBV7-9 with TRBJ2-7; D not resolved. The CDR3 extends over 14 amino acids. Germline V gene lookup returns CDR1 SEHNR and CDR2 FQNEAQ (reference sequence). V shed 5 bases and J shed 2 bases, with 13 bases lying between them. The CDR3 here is CASSPSGLTYEQYF. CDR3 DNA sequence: TGTGCCAGCAGCCCATCCGGGCTCACCTACGAGCAGTACTTC.

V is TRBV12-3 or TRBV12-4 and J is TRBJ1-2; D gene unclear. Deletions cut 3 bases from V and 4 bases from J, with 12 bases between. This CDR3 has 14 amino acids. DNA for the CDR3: TGTGCCAGCAGTTTGGAAAGGTACCTCTATGGCTACACCTTC. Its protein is CASSLERYLYGYTF.

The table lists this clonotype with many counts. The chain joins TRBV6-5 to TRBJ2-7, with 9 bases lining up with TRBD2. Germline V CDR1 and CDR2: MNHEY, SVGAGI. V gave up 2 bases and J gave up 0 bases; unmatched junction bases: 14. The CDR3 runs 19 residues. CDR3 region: CASSYLDLGGRDLSYEQYF. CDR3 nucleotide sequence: TGTGCCAGCAGTTACCTGGATCTAGGCGGGAGGGATCTCTCCTACGAGCAGTACTTC.